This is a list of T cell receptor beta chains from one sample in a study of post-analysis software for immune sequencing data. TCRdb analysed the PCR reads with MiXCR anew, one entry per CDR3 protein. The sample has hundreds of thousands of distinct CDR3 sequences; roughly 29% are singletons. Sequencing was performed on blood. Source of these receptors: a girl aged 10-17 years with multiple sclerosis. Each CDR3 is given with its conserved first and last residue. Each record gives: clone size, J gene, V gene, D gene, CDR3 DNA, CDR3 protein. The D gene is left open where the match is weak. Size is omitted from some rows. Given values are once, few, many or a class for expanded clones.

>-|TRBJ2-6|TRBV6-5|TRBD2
TGTGCCAGCAGTTATTTCCCGCTAGCGGGAGGTAGCAGGGCCAACGTCCTGACTTTC
CASSYFPLAGGSRANVLTF
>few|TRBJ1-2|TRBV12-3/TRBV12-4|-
TGTGCCAGCAGTTTAGCGGTCTTGGCGAGGGGCTACACCTTC
CASSLAVLARGYTF
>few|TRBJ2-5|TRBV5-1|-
TGCGCCAGCAGCCCCCGTTGGGGGGCCCAAGAGACCCAGTACTTC
CASSPRWGAQETQYF
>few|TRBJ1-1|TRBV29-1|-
TGCAGCGTTGACCCCCCTGGGCTGGGCACTGAAGCTTTCTTT
CSVDPPGLGTEAFF
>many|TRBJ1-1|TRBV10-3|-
TGTGCCATCGGGAATACAGGGAATGGTGAAGCTTTCTTT
CAIGNTGNGEAFF
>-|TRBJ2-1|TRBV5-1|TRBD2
TGCGCCAGCAGATCTACCGGGGGGGCCGGCAATGAGCAGTTCTTC
CASRSTGGAGNEQFF
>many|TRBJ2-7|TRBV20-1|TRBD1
TGCAGTGCTGCCTCATCGGGACAGGGCTACGAGCAGTACTTC
CSAASSGQGYEQYF
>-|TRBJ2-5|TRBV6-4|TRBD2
TGTGCCAGCAGAGGACTAGCGGGGGGTCTGGCGGAGCAGTACTTC
CASRGLAGGLAEQYF
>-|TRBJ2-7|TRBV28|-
TGTGCCAGCAGTTTTCTCATTAACTACGATCAGTACTTC
CASSFLINYDQYF
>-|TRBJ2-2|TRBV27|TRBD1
TGTGCCAGTCGACAGGGAAGAACCGGGGAGCTGTTTTTT
CASRQGRTGELFF
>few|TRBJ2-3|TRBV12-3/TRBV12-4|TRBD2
TGTGCCAGCACCCAACGGGGAGGGGCGAACCCTACTAGCACAGATGCGCAGTATTTT
CASTQRGGANPTSTDAQYF
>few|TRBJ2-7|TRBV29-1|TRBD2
TGCAGCGTTGTTTTTAGGGGATACGGGAGGGCCTTGACCTACGAGCAGTACTTC
CSVVFRGYGRALTYEQYF
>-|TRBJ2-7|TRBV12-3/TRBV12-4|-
TGTGCCAGCAGCCTTCTCCACGAGCAGTACTTC
CASSLLHEQYF
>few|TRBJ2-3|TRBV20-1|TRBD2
TGCAGTGCCCAGCCGTCTAGCGGAGGCACAGATACGCAGTATTTT
CSAQPSSGGTDTQYF
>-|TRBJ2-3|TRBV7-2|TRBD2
TGTGCCAGCAGCCTACTAGCGACTAGTGTTAATACGCAGTATTTT
CASSLLATSVNTQYF
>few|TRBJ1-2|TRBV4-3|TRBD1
TGCGCCAGCAGCCAAACAGGGGGCGTGAGGGAGGCCTATGGCTACACCTTC
CASSQTGGVREAYGYTF
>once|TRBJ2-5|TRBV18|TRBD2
TGTGCCAGCTCCTCACTAGCGGCAAAACAAGAGACCCAGTACTTC
CASSSLAAKQETQYF
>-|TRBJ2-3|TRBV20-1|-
TGCAGTGCTTATAACCAGGCAAAAACAGGGACCCTTCTGCGTACAGATACGCAGTATTTT
CSAYNQAKTGTLLRTDTQYF
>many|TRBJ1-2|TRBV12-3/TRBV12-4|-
TGTGCCAGCAGGTCAGCCGGGGGCATTGGCTACACCTTC
CASRSAGGIGYTF
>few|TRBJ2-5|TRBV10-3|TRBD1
TGTGCCATCAGTTGGGACAGGAGGGAGACCCAGTACTTC
CAISWDRRETQYF
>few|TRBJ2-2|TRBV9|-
TGTGCCAGCAGCGTAGCGATAGGCCCGAACACCGGGGAGCTGTTTTTT
CASSVAIGPNTGELFF
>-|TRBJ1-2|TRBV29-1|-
TGCAGCGTCACCACCCAGAGGGGGAGTTATGGCTACACCTTC
CSVTTQRGSYGYTF
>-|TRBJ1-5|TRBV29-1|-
TGCAGCGTTGAGGTCGTAACGGGTTGGCAGCATTTT
CSVEVVTGWQHF
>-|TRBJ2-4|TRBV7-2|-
TGTGCCAGCACACTAGGGGGGACTGGAAACATTCAGTACTTC
CASTLGGTGNIQYF
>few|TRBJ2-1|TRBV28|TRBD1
TGTGCCAGCAGTGAGGGGGCATCCTACAATGAGCAGTTCTTC
CASSEGASYNEQFF
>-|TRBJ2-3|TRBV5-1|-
TGCGCCAGCAGCCCCGGGGGTATCGGACTCCTCCGAGATACGCAGTATTTT
CASSPGGIGLLRDTQYF
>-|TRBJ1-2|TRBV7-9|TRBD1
TGTGCCAGCAGCCCGGGACAGGGGGCGAAAGGCTACACCTTC
CASSPGQGAKGYTF
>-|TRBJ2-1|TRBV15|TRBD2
TGTGCCACCAGCGGAAAGCGGGAGGGACTCTACAATGAGCAGTTCTTC
CATSGKREGLYNEQFF
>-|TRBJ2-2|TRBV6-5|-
TGTGCCAGCAGTTACTCGTTCGGCACCGGGGAGCTGTTTTTT
CASSYSFGTGELFF
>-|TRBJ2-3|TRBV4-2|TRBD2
TGTGCCAGCAGGCACTTAGCGGGGCCTAACACAGATACGCAGTATTTT
CASRHLAGPNTDTQYF
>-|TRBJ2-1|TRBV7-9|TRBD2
TGTGCCAGCAGAGTAGGGACTAGCGCAAGTAATGAGCAGTTCTTC
CASRVGTSASNEQFF
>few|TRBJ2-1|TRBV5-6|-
TGTGCCAGCAGCCTAATGAGGAGGTACAATGAGCAGTTCTTC
CASSLMRRYNEQFF
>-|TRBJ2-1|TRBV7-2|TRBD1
TGTGCCAGCAGCTTGTCCGGGACAGGGTTGTATGAGCAGTTCTTC
CASSLSGTGLYEQFF
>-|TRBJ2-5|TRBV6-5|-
TGTGCCAGCAGTTACGACTCCCCAGAGACCCAGTACTTC
CASSYDSPETQYF
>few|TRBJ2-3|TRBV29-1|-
TGCAGCGTTCAAGGACGGATTAGCACAGATACGCAGTATTTT
CSVQGRISTDTQYF
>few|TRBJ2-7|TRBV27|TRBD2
TGTGCCAGCAGAATCGTTGGACTAGCGGGATTCTACGAGCAGTACTTC
CASRIVGLAGFYEQYF
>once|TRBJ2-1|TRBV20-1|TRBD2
TGCAGAGCGGGGCTAGCGGCAGACAATGAGCAGTTCTTC
CRAGLAADNEQFF
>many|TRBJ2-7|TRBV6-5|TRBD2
TGTGCCAGCAGTCCCTCCAGCGGGGGGGCCTTTTGGGAGCAGTACTTC
CASSPSSGGAFWEQYF
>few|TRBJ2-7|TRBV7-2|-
TGTGCCAGCAGCTTTTGGCTAGCGCGGGGCCAGTACTTC
CASSFWLARGQYF
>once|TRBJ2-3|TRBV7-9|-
TGTGCCAGCAGCCGATCTCCAGTGGGGGGCGCAGATACGCAGTATTTT
CASSRSPVGGADTQYF
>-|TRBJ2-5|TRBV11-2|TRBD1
TGTGCCAGCAGCGAGGGACAGGCAGGGCGGGGATGGACCCAGTACTTC
CASSEGQAGRGWTQYF
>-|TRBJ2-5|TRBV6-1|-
TGTGCCACTACGGCCACTCACTCCTACAATGGGCAGTACTTC
CATTATHSYNGQYF
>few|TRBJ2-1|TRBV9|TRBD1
TGTGCCAGCAGCGTAGGAGCCGGACAGGGGAACAATGAGCAGTTCTTC
CASSVGAGQGNNEQFF
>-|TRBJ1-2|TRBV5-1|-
TGCGCCAGCAGCCCGGGGTCAAAGAGCTACACCTTC
CASSPGSKSYTF
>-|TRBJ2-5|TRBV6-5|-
TGTGCCAGCAGTCTCCATCTGGGCCGGTCTCCTGAGACCCAGTACTTC
CASSLHLGRSPETQYF
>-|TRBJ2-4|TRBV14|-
TGTGCCAGCAGCTTCCAGGGGGGAGCCAAAAACATTCAGTACTTC
CASSFQGGAKNIQYF
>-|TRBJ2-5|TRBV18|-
TGTGCCAGCTCAACCGGCCGGGACGACCAAGAGACCCAGTACTTC
CASSTGRDDQETQYF
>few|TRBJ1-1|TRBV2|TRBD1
TGTGCCAGCAAGATTCAGGGGGACACTGAAGCTTTCTTT
CASKIQGDTEAFF
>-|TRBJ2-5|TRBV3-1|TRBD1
TGTGCCAGCAGCAAAGGGGACGACAGGGTGGGGACCCAGTACTTC
CASSKGDDRVGTQYF
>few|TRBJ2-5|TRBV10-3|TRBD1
TGTGCCATCAGGCCGGGACAGCAAGAGACCCAGTACTTC
CAIRPGQQETQYF
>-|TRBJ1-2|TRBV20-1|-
TGCAGTGCTCACGACGGGACAACCGGGGTAGGCTATGGCTACACCTTC
CSAHDGTTGVGYGYTF
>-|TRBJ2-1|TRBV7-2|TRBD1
TGTGCCAGCAGCTTTTCAAGGGACAGGGGCAATGAGCAGTTCTTC
CASSFSRDRGNEQFF
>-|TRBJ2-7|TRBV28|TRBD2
TGTGCCAGCCGGGGGACTAGCGGGAGGGGGTACGAGCAGTACTTC
CASRGTSGRGYEQYF
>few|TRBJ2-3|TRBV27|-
TGTGCCAGCAGTTTGCGGGTAAAAGATACGCAGTATTTT
CASSLRVKDTQYF
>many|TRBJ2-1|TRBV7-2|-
TGTGCCAGCAGCTTAGGTCCGGGGACTGAGCAGTTCTTC
CASSLGPGTEQFF